Presented here are 15 T cell receptor beta chains from one specimen sequenced in a study of cytomegalovirus exposure and HLA in healthy donors. PCR employed 60 Vbeta and 13 Jbeta primers. The data were produced by immunoSEQ multiplex PCR, yet TCRdb's version contains in-frame clones alone and is incomplete. This table holds about 150,000 clones, approximately 72% found once. Sequenced material: PBMCs. The receptors stem from a young man in good health and CMV-seronegative.

This sequence joins TRBV5-1 and TRBJ2-7; 10 bases are shared with TRBD2. CDR1 and CDR2 from the germline V gene are SGHRS and YFSETQ. J gave up 7 bases and V 0 bases, and 4 bases lay outside the gene matches. CDR3 length: 14 amino acids. This chain's CDR3 is CASSLGASGREQYF. For the CDR3, the DNA is TGCGCCAGCAGCTTGGGGGCTAGCGGGAGAGAGCAGTACTTC. Full variable domain (remainder filled in from reference TRBV5-1 and TRBJ2-7): KAGVTQTPRYLIKTRGQQVTLSCSPISGHRSVSWYQQTPGQGLQFLFEYFSETQRNKGNFPGRFSGRQFSNSRSEMNVSTLELGDSALYLCASSLGASGREQYFGPGTRLTVT.

This chain connects TRBV7-9 to TRBJ2-7, with TRBD1 identical over 10 bases. With V trimmed by 5 bases and J by 2 bases, 12 bases remained unmatched. Germline V gives CDR1 SEHNR, CDR2 FQNEAQ (reference sequence). The CDR3 contains 17 residues. The CDR3 DNA reads TGTGCCAGCAGCCCTGCCCGGGGGACAGGGGAGACCTACGAGCAGTACTTC. Its translation is CASSPARGTGETYEQYF.

CDR3 in amino acids: CASSFPPRAIQGEETQYF. The CDR3, as DNA: TGTGCCAGCAGCTTCCCCCCAAGGGCGATACAGGGAGAAGAGACCCAGTACTTC. This rearrangement joins TRBV7-8 to TRBJ2-5; possible D gene TRBD1, 6 bases. In germline, CDR1 is SGHVS, CDR2 FQNEAQ. V was trimmed by 3 bases and J by 3 bases, leaving 23 bases between them. The CDR3 spans 18 residues.

J is TRBJ2-1 and V is TRBV9; TRBD2 matches at 9 bases. CDR1 and CDR2 from the germline V gene are SGDLS and YYNGEE. The CDR3 has 15 amino acids. Trimming removed 0 bases from V and 7 bases from J; junction bases left unmatched: 5. This chain's CDR3 is CASSVGEREVNEQFF. In nucleotides, the CDR3 is TGTGCCAGCAGCGTAGGGGAGCGGGAGGTTAATGAGCAGTTCTTC.

The rearrangement uses TRBV6-5 and TRBJ2-1, with TRBD2 as a possible D gene (5 bases). V was clipped by 6 bases and J by 0 bases, with 12 bases between them. In germline, CDR1 is MNHEY, CDR2 SVGAGI. This CDR3 is 15 amino acids long. CDR3 nucleotides: TGTGCCAGCAGGAAGGACTTGAACTCCTACAATGAGCAGTTCTTC. This encodes CASRKDLNSYNEQFF.

This clone has just a few counts. The rearrangement links TRBV14 to TRBJ2-1, with D maybe TRBD1 (6 bases). From germline, CDR1 is SGHDN and CDR2 FVKESK. The CDR3 spans 23 residues. Trimming removed 4 bases from V and 0 bases from J, with 34 bases in between. This CDR3 is CASSRRGHRELNPRRYSYNEQFF. CDR3 DNA sequence: TGTGCCAGCAGCCGACGGGGCCACAGGGAGTTGAACCCTAGGCGGTACTCCTACAATGAGCAGTTCTTC. Looking up the rest from reference TRBV14 and TRBJ2-1 gives the full variable domain: EAGVTQFPSHSVIEKGQTVTLRCDPISGHDNLYWYRRVMGKEIKFLLHFVKESKQDESGMPNNRFLAERTGGTYSTLKVQPAELEDSGVYFCASSRRGHRELNPRRYSYNEQFFGPGTRLTVL.

The chain couples TRBV15 to TRBJ2-7, with D perhaps TRBD2 (5 bases). CDR3 length: 15 amino acids. Between the trimmed V and J ends, which lost 0 bases and 3 bases, there was a span of 12 bases. Germline lookup yields CDR1 LNHNV and CDR2 YYDKDF (reference sequence). The CDR3 nucleotides read TGTGCCACCAGCAGAGATCCCACTACTAGCTACGAGCAGTACTTC. It yields the protein CATSRDPTTSYEQYF. Looking up the rest from reference TRBV15 and TRBJ2-7 gives the full variable domain: DAMVIQNPRYQVTQFGKPVTLSCSQTLNHNVMYWYQQKSSQAPKLLFHYYDKDFNNEADTPDNFQSRRPNTSFCFLDIRSPGLGDTAMYLCATSRDPTTSYEQYFGPGTRLTVT.

The chain uses TRBV19 and TRBJ1-1; 9 bases agree with TRBD1. CDR3 length: 13 residues. V was clipped by 7 bases and J by 11 bases; unmatched bases: 11. In germline, CDR1 is LNHDA, CDR2 SQIVND (reference sequence). The CDR3 coding sequence is TGTGCCAGTAACCTGGACAGGGGACCTGGGGCTTTCTTT. Amino acids: CASNLDRGPGAFF.

In its sample, this clone was seen a few times. This rearrangement joins TRBV4-3 to TRBJ2-1, with 7 positions matching TRBD2. Trimming took 0 bases from V and 8 from J; bases not matched to a gene: 16. The germline V gene encodes CDR1 LGHNA and CDR2 YSLEER. The CDR3 runs 18 residues. The CDR3 DNA is TGCGCCAGCAGCCAAGATAGGGCGGGACTACTCACCGTCTATGAGCAGTTCTTC. Translating it yields CASSQDRAGLLTVYEQFF.

CDR3 sequence: CASSQAYQTSGVNEQFF. CDR3 coding DNA: TGCGCCAGCAGCCAAGCTTATCAGACTAGCGGGGTAAATGAGCAGTTCTTC. This chain links TRBV4-3 with TRBJ2-1, with 11 bases aligning to TRBD2. V lost 1 base to trimming and J lost 7 bases; unmatched junction nucleotides: 9. Germline V gene lookup returns CDR1 LGHNA and CDR2 YSLEER. This CDR3 contains 17 residues.

V usage is TRBV10-3 and J usage is TRBJ1-3, with D tentatively TRBD1 (6 bases). Germline CDR1 ENHRY, CDR2 SYGVKD. Between the trimmed V and J ends, which lost 10 bases and 3 bases, there was a span of 13 bases. The CDR3 spans 13 residues. CDR3 amino acids: CATSGTLGNTIYF. Here the CDR3 DNA reads TGTGCCACCTCCGGGACACTTGGAAACACCATATATTTT.

V is TRBV30 and J is TRBJ1-1, with 8 nucleotides matching TRBD1. The germline V gene encodes CDR1 GTSNPN and CDR2 SVGIG (reference sequence). Trimming took 1 base from V and 10 from J; bases not matched to a gene: 2. The CDR3 has 11 amino acids. CDR3 amino acids: CAWSDRGGAFF. CDR3 DNA sequence: TGTGCCTGGAGTGACAGGGGGGGAGCTTTCTTT. The full variable domain, completed using reference TRBV30 and TRBJ1-1, is SQTIHQWPATLVQPVGSPLSLECTVEGTSNPNLYWYRQAAGRGLQLLFYSVGIGQISSEVPQNLSASRPQDRQFILSSKKLLLSDSGFYLCAWSDRGGAFFGQGTRLTVV.

The genes are TRBV7-9 and TRBJ2-1, with 7 positions matching TRBD1. Per the germline V gene, CDR1 is SEHNR and CDR2 is FQNEAQ (reference sequence). CDR3 length: 16 residues. With V trimmed by 1 base and J by 4 bases, 7 bases remained unmatched. The CDR3 DNA reads as TGTGCCAGCAGCTTAGGACAGGGCGTAACTTACAATGAGCAGTTCTTC. It yields the protein CASSLGQGVTYNEQFF.

This clone turned up a few times. The genes are TRBV7-2 and TRBJ2-5; 7 nucleotides match TRBD1. From germline, CDR1 is SGHTA and CDR2 FQGNSA. The CDR3 has 13 amino acids. Trimming at V came to 4 bases and at J to 2 bases, leaving 1 base not matched to a gene. CDR3 region: CASSSGQQETQYF. Here the CDR3 DNA reads TGTGCCAGCAGCTCGGGACAGCAAGAGACCCAGTACTTC.

This chain links TRBV7-9 with TRBJ2-5; TRBD1 might be the D (5 bases). The J call may be incorrect, as the DNA end agrees better with TRBJ2-7. From germline, CDR1 is SEHNR and CDR2 FQNEAQ (reference sequence). This CDR3 spans 15 amino acids. The CDR3 sequence is CASSSRQWSSYEQYF. As DNA, the CDR3 is TGTGCCAGCAGCTCCCGACAGTGGAGCTCCTACGAGCAGTACTTC.